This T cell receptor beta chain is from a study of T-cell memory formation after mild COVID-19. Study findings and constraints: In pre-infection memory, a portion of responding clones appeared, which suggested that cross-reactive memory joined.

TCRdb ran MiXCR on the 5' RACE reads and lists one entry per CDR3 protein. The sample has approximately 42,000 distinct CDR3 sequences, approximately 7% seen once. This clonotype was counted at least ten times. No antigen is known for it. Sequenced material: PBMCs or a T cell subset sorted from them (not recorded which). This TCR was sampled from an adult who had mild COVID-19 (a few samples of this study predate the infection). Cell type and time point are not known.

Written as DNA, the CDR3 is TGTGCCAGCAGTAGTAGCGGCACCGGGGAGCTGTTTTTT. Residues: CASSSSGTGELFF. The chain carries TRBV27 and TRBJ2-2, with D perhaps TRBD2 (6 bases). Germline values: CDR1 MNHEY, CDR2 SMNVEV (reference sequence). Trimming shortened V by 5 bases and J by 4 bases, and 8 bases separated the two germline ends. This CDR3 has 13 amino acids.